Listed below are T cell receptor beta chains from one sample, sequenced in a study of blood T cell repertoires in COVID-19. Sequencing was performed with immunoSEQ multiplex PCR; in TCRdb, only in-frame clones are kept and a portion is missing. The profile shows about 220,000 clones, roughly 84% of them singletons. The sequenced material came from peripheral blood. These receptors originate from an older woman who had recovered from COVID-19. The CDR3 runs from the conserved cysteine through the conserved F or W. The D gene is left open where the match is weak. Not all rows give a size; the values are once, few, many and, for expanded clones, a class.

>NA|TRBJ2-7|TRBV24-1|TRBD1
TGTGCCACCAGTGACTGGGACAGGCCCCCCGGCAAGCAGTACTTC
CATSDWDRPPGKQYF
>once|TRBJ2-5|TRBV5-1|TRBD2
TGCGCCAGCAGCTTGGCCTCTCGGGGGGAAGAGACCCAGTACTTC
CASSLASRGEETQYF
>NA|TRBJ1-3|TRBV9|TRBD1
TGTGCCAGCAGCGGGGGGACAGGGTTCGGTGGAAACACCATATATTTT
CASSGGTGFGGNTIYF
>few|TRBJ2-5|TRBV5-1|NA
TGCGCCAGCAGCGTGAGGAGTTTGGGAGAGACCCAGTACTTC
CASSVRSLGETQYF
>once|TRBJ2-5|TRBV19|TRBD2
TGTGCCAGTAGTATAGCGGGGGGGCAAGAGACCCAGTACTTC
CASSIAGGQETQYF
>NA|TRBJ2-1|TRBV6-6|NA
TGTGCCAGCAGTTACTCTCGCGTCAATGAGCAGTTCTTC
CASSYSRVNEQFF
>NA|TRBJ2-7|TRBV5-1|TRBD2
TGCGCCAGCAGCTTCGGGCGGGGGGCAGGCTACGAGCAGTACTTC
CASSFGRGAGYEQYF
>NA|TRBJ1-1|TRBV5-1|NA
TGCGCCAGCAGCTGGGCCGTAAACACTGAAGCTTTCTTT
CASSWAVNTEAFF
>NA|TRBJ1-3|TRBV7-2|TRBD1
TGTGCCAGCACCCGACAGGGAGGAAACACCATATATTTT
CASTRQGGNTIYF
>NA|TRBJ2-7|TRBV12-3/TRBV12-4|TRBD2
TGTGCCAGCAGCACAGAGGCGGGGGTTGAGGGGTACTTC
CASSTEAGVEGYF
>NA|TRBJ2-1|TRBV7-8|NA
TGTGCCAGCAGCTTAGAACAGCGGTTTGAGCAGTTCTTC
CASSLEQRFEQFF
>once|TRBJ2-1|TRBV11-2|NA
TGTGCCAGCAGCTTAGATTCTAGGGGTTGGAATGAGCAGTTCTTC
CASSLDSRGWNEQFF
>NA|TRBJ2-7|TRBV7-2|TRBD2
TGTGCCAGCAGCTACAAGCTAGCGGGCACCTACGAGCAGTACTTC
CASSYKLAGTYEQYF
>once|TRBJ2-5|TRBV7-2|NA
TGTGCCAGCAGCTTATCGGTTGTGGGGGGGCTCGAGACCCAGTACTTC
CASSLSVVGGLETQYF
>many|TRBJ1-2|TRBV9|NA
TGTGCCAGCAGCGTAGGGACAGTAGCTAACTATGGCTACACCTTC
CASSVGTVANYGYTF
>few|TRBJ1-1|TRBV4-3|NA
TGCGCCAGCAGCCAAGATTCTTCGCCAGGGAATCGGCTTTTTACGAACACTGAAGCTTTCTTT
CASSQDSSPGNRLFTNTEAFF
>NA|TRBJ2-3|TRBV4-1|TRBD1
TGCGCCAGCAGCCAAGAGCAGGGGGCTTGGGGCACAGATACGCAGTATTTT
CASSQEQGAWGTDTQYF
>NA|TRBJ1-1|TRBV9|NA
TGTGCCAGCGGAAGGGGGAACACTGAAGCTTTCTTT
CASGRGNTEAFF
>NA|TRBJ2-7|TRBV10-3|NA
TGTGCCATCAGTGAGTCCAGGTCCTCCTACGAGCAGTACTTC
CAISESRSSYEQYF
>once|TRBJ1-4|TRBV29-1|NA
TGCAGCGGGAAGGACAGTACTAATGAAAAACTGTTTTTT
CSGKDSTNEKLFF
>NA|TRBJ1-1|TRBV5-1|TRBD1
TGCGCCAGCAGCCCTAGGACAGGGATGACTGAAGCTTTCTTT
CASSPRTGMTEAFF
>few|TRBJ2-1|TRBV7-2|TRBD2
TGTGCCAGCAGCTTGGAGCGGGGGGGCAGAAATGAGCAGTTCTTC
CASSLERGGRNEQFF
>NA|TRBJ2-6|TRBV19|NA
TGTGCCAGTAATCCGGGATATTCTTCTGGGGCCAACGTCCTGACTTTC
CASNPGYSSGANVLTF
>NA|TRBJ1-1|TRBV30|NA
TGTGCCTGGGACGGACAGACGAACACTGAAGCTTTCTTT
CAWDGQTNTEAFF
>NA|TRBJ1-1|TRBV11-3|NA
TGTGCCAGCAGCTTAGCGGGACAGAACACTGAAGCTTTCTTT
CASSLAGQNTEAFF
>NA|TRBJ2-1|TRBV7-2|TRBD2
TGTGCCAGCAGCACGAGCGGGGGGGCCTTACGCAATGAGCAGTTCTTC
CASSTSGGALRNEQFF
>once|TRBJ2-7|TRBV7-2|TRBD2
TGTGCCAGCAGCTTCCCGGGACTAGCCTACGAGCAGTACTTC
CASSFPGLAYEQYF
>NA|TRBJ2-5|TRBV7-2|TRBD1
TGTGCCAGCAGCGGGACAGAGGGAGAGACCCAGTACTTC
CASSGTEGETQYF
>NA|TRBJ1-2|TRBV5-1|TRBD1
TGCGCCAGCAGCCGGGACAGGGGGCAGAGTGGCTACACCTTC
CASSRDRGQSGYTF
>NA|TRBJ1-2|TRBV5-6|TRBD1
TGTGCCAGCAGCATGGGACAGGGGGCTTGGGGCTACACCTTC
CASSMGQGAWGYTF
>NA|TRBJ2-6|TRBV7-3|NA
TGTGCCAGCAGCTTAAGGGTTTACAGCAAACTCTCTGGGGCCAACGTCCTGACTTTC
CASSLRVYSKLSGANVLTF
>NA|TRBJ2-5|TRBV18|NA
TGTGCCAGCTCCCGAAGGAGAGGGGGGGCCGAAGAGACCCAGTACTTC
CASSRRRGGAEETQYF
>NA|TRBJ2-2|TRBV7-8|NA
TGTGCCAGCAGCTTAAGAGGATCAGGGGAGCTGTTTTTT
CASSLRGSGELFF
>NA|TRBJ1-2|TRBV29-1|NA
TGCAGCGTTGTGGGGCTAGGTGGCTACACCTTC
CSVVGLGGYTF
>NA|TRBJ2-3|TRBV3-1/TRBV3-2|TRBD2
TGTGCCAGCAGGGGACTAGCGGGACTGGATACGCAGTATTTT
CASRGLAGLDTQYF
>NA|TRBJ1-2|TRBV19|TRBD1
TGTGCCAGTAGTTTACCCCGGGACAGGGGGCCCAACTATGGCTACACCTTC
CASSLPRDRGPNYGYTF
>NA|TRBJ2-7|TRBV19|NA
TGTGCCAGTAGTGAAGACAGCTCCTACGAGCAGTACTTC
CASSEDSSYEQYF